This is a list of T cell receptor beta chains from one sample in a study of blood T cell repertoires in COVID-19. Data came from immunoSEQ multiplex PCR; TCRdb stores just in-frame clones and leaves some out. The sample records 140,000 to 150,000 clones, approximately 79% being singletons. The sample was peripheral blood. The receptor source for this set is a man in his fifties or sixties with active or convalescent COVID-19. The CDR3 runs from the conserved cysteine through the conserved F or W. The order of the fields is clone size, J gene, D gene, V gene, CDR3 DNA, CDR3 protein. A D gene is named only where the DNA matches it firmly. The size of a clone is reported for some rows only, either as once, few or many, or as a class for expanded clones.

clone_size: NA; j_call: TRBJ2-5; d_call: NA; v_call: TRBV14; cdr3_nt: TGTGCCAGCAGCCAAGGTGGGAGCCAGTACTTC; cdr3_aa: CASSQGGSQYF
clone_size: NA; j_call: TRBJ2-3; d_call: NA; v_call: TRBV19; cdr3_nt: TGTGCCAGTAGTATATTACAGGGAACAGATACGCAGTATTTT; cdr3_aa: CASSILQGTDTQYF
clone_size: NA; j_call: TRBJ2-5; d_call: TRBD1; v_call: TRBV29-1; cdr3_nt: TGCAGCGTTGAACCCGGGACAGGGGGAGAGACCCAGTACTTC; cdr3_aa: CSVEPGTGGETQYF
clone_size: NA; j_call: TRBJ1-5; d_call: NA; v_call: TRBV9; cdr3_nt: TGTGCCAGCAGCGGGACACCCAGCAATCAGCCCCAGCATTTT; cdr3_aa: CASSGTPSNQPQHF
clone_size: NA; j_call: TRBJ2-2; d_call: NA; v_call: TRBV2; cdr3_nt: TGTGCCAGCAGTGGAACCAGGGGTTCCGGGGAGCTGTTTTTT; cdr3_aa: CASSGTRGSGELFF
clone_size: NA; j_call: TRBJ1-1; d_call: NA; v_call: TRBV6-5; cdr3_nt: TGTGCCAGCAGTAAGCGCGCCCCCACTGAAGCTTTCTTT; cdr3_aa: CASSKRAPTEAFF
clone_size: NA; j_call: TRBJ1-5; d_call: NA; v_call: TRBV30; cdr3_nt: TGTGCCTGGAGTGAACTTTATAGCAATCAGCCCCAGCATTTT; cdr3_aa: CAWSELYSNQPQHF
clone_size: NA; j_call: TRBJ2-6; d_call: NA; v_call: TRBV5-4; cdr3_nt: TGTGCCAGCAGCCGTTCCGGGTACTCTGGGGCCAACGTCCTGACTTTC; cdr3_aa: CASSRSGYSGANVLTF
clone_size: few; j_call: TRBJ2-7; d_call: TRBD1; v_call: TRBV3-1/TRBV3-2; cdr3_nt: TGTGCCAGCAGCCGACCCGGGACAGGGCTCTACGAGCAGTACTTC; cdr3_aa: CASSRPGTGLYEQYF
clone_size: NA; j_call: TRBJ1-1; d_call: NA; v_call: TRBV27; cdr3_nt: TGTGCCAGCAGTGAGCGGGGAGCCACTGAAGCTTTCTTT; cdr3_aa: CASSERGATEAFF
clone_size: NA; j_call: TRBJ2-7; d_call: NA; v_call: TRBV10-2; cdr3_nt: TGCGCCAGCATACGAGGGGGAGAAACTTACGAGCAGTACTTC; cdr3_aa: CASIRGGETYEQYF
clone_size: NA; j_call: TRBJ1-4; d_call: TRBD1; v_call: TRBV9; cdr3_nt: TGTGCCAGCAGCGTAGGGACAGGGACTAATGAAAAACTGTTTTTT; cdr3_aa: CASSVGTGTNEKLFF
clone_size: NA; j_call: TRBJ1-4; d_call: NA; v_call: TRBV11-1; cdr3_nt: TGTGCCAGCAGCTTCGGCTTACCGGAGGTGGAAAAACTGTTTTTT; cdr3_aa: CASSFGLPEVEKLFF
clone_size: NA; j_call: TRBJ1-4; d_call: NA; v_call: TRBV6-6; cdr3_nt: TGTGCCAGCTCTTTCTCCGGGACAAGGAATGAAAAACTGTTTTTT; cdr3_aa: CASSFSGTRNEKLFF
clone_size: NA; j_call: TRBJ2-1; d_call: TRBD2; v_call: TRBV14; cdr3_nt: TGTGCCAGCACCCCCGCGGGACTAGCGGGATTCTCCTACAATGAGCAGTTCTTC; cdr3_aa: CASTPAGLAGFSYNEQFF